This TCR beta chain is from a study of blood T cell repertoires in COVID-19. Study details: Collection of acute and convalescent COVID-19 samples took place in the United States, Italy and Spain. T cells, B-cell-depleted T cells, or PBMCs supplied cDNA or gDNA.

The age range of participants was 18 to 89 years, with residence in more than 20 US areas. This clone was observed a handful of times. CDR3 length equals 12 residues. CDR1 and CDR2 (germline): SGHTA, FQGNSA. Trimming cost V 4 bases and J 4 bases, with 7 bases left between them. Original processing methods: Amplification from reference gene primers served as the basis for estimated nucleated cell counts. Only in-frame clones appear in the TCRdb table, and some are missing; sequencing was by immunoSEQ multiplex PCR. The DNA gave D and trimming, while V, J and clone size come from that table. The repertoire holds hundreds of thousands of clones, with more than 75% as singletons.

This rearrangement joins TRBV7-2 to TRBJ1-1, with D perhaps matching TRBD1 (5 bases). This clonotype was obtained from a woman aged 45-59 years who had recovered from COVID-19. Source material: PBMCs or T cells enriched from blood (not recorded which). This CDR3 reads CASSSGGTEAFF. DNA of the CDR3: TGTGCCAGCAGCTCGGGGGGCACTGAAGCTTTCTTT. Using reference TRBV7-2 and TRBJ1-1 for the parts outside the CDR3, the full variable domain is GAGVSQSPSNKVTEKGKDVELRCDPISGHTALYWYRQSLGQGLEFLIYFQGNSAPDKSGLPSDRFSAERTGGSVSTLTIQRTQQEDSAVYLCASSSGGTEAFFGQGTRLTVV.